This section outlines one T cell receptor beta chain sequence together with its context. The data were produced by immunoSEQ multiplex PCR, yet TCRdb's version contains in-frame clones alone and is incomplete. Of 390,000 or so clones listed, 80% to 95% were seen once; the top ten hold more than 6%. The entry originates in a study of control samples from healthy donors and cancer patients. The CDR3 has 14 amino acids. CDR1 and CDR2 from the germline V gene are GTSNPN and SVGIG (reference sequence). Between the trimmed V and J ends, which lost 0 bases and 9 bases, there was a span of 12 bases. This clonotype was obtained from a middle-aged man with head and neck cancer. The chain links TRBV30 to TRBJ1-6; D remains unclear. Sequencing was done on a sample of PBMCs. This chain's CDR3 is CAWSVRKDFSPLHF. The CDR3 DNA sequence: TGTGCCTGGAGTGTACGAAAGGATTTTTCACCCCTCCACTTT.